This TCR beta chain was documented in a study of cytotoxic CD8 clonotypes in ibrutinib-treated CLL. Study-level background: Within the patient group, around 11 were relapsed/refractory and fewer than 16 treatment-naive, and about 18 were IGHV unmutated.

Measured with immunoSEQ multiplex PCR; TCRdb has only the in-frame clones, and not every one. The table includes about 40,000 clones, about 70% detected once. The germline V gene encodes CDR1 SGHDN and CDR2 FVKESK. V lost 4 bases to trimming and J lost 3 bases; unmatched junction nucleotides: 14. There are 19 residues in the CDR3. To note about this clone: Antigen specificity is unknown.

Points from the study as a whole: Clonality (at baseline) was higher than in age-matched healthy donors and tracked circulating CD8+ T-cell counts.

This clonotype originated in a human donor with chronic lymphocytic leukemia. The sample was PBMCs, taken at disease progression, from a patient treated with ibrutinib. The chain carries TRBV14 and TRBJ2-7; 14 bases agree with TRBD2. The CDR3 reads CASSLKRGTSGSKIYEQYF. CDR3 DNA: TGTGCCAGCAGCCTGAAAAGGGGGACTAGCGGGAGTAAAATCTACGAGCAGTACTTC. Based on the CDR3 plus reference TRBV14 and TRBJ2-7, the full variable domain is EAGVTQFPSHSVIEKGQTVTLRCDPISGHDNLYWYRRVMGKEIKFLLHFVKESKQDESGMPNNRFLAERTGGTYSTLKVQPAELEDSGVYFCASSLKRGTSGSKIYEQYFGPGTRLTVT.